The 16 T cell receptor beta chains below were found in one sample sequenced in a study of cytomegalovirus exposure and HLA in healthy donors. Sequenced by immunoSEQ multiplex PCR; TCRdb stores in-frame clones only, minus some. The sample has approximately 140,000 clones, 86% seen once. The source material was PBMCs. Every receptor here comes from a man aged 18 to 35 in good health and CMV-seronegative.

The chain employs TRBV5-5 and TRBJ1-3, with TRBD1 as a possible D gene (5 bases). V lost 6 bases and J 0 bases, leaving 13 bases between the germline ends. CDR1 is SGHKS, CDR2 YYEKEE, per germline (reference sequence). The CDR3 has 15 amino acids. In nucleotides, the CDR3 is TGTGCCAGCACCAATGGGGGGGGCTCTGGAAACACCATATATTTT. Its translation: CASTNGGGSGNTIYF.

V gene TRBV5-4 combines with J gene TRBJ2-3, with 7 bases identical to TRBD1. Germline V CDR1 and CDR2: SGHNT, YYREEE (reference sequence). V gave up 2 bases and J gave up 2 bases; unmatched junction bases: 8. The CDR3 loop spans 16 amino acids. CDR3: CASSFLLGQPTDTQYF. CDR3 DNA sequence: TGTGCCAGCAGCTTTCTTCTGGGACAGCCCACAGATACGCAGTATTTT.

V is TRBV6-6 and J is TRBJ2-7; 7 nucleotides line up with TRBD1. There are 15 residues in the CDR3. CDR1 MNHNY and CDR2 SVGAGI come from the germline V gene (reference sequence). V shed 5 bases, J shed 0 bases, and the junction held 7 bases outside the gene matches. The CDR3 DNA follows: TGTGCCAGCAGTGACTGGGACAGTGCCTCCTACGAGCAGTACTTC. Encoded protein: CASSDWDSASYEQYF.

The CDR3 DNA reads as TGTGCCAGCAAGATAGGAGGGGTGAGCAATCAGCCCCAGCATTTT. This encodes CASKIGGVSNQPQHF. J is TRBJ1-5 and V is TRBV27; possible D gene TRBD1, 5 bases. The CDR3 is 15 residues long. Looked up from germline, CDR1 is MNHEY and CDR2 is SMNVEV (reference sequence). V was shortened by 7 bases and J by 1 base, with 14 bases between the two germline ends.

V gene TRBV19 combines with J gene TRBJ2-3; 7 positions match TRBD2. The CDR3 runs 16 residues. Germline V gene sequence: CDR1 LNHDA, CDR2 SQIVND (reference sequence). J was trimmed by 3 bases and V by 5 bases; bases with no gene match: 11. CDR3 DNA sequence: TGTGCCAGTAGTTCGCGACTAGCCGTAAAGACAGATACGCAGTATTTT. Protein sequence: CASSSRLAVKTDTQYF.

The rearrangement joins TRBV9 to TRBJ2-7; TRBD1 agrees at 7 bases. CDR1 and CDR2 (germline): SGDLS, YYNGEE. This CDR3 comprises 16 residues. V trimming: 3 bases; J trimming: 1 base; junction bases outside the gene matches: 10. DNA of the CDR3: TGTGCCAGCAGCGCCGGGGACAGCTTGCTTTCCTACGAGCAGTACTTC. Its translation is CASSAGDSLLSYEQYF.

The genes are TRBV6-5 and TRBJ2-5; no clear D. The V gene's germline CDR1 is MNHEY and CDR2 SVGAGI. The CDR3 is 13 residues long. Deletions cut 2 bases from V and 2 bases from J, with 6 bases between. The chain's CDR3 is CASSYMRQETQYF. CDR3 nucleotides: TGTGCCAGCAGTTACATGCGACAAGAGACCCAGTACTTC.

This clone was detected only once. The V gene is TRBV7-9, the J gene TRBJ2-7; a weak D match, TRBD1 (5 bases). Between the trimmed V and J ends, which lost 2 bases and 5 bases, there was a span of 13 bases. Germline loops: CDR1 SEHNR, CDR2 FQNEAQ (reference sequence). The CDR3 has 14 residues. CDR3 residues: CASSLFGRVDEQYF. The CDR3 coding sequence is TGTGCCAGCAGCTTATTTGGCAGGGTGGACGAGCAGTACTTC.

The V and J genes are TRBV15 and TRBJ2-2; 11 nucleotides line up with TRBD2. This CDR3 comprises 16 residues. V shed 2 bases and J 6 bases; nucleotides not matched to a gene: 5. CDR1 LNHNV and CDR2 YYDKDF come from the germline V gene (reference sequence). CDR3 region: CATSRISGGASGELFF. The CDR3 DNA follows: TGTGCCACCAGCAGAATTAGCGGGGGGGCCTCCGGGGAGCTGTTTTTT.

This chain joins TRBV5-4 and TRBJ1-1, with D tentatively TRBD1 (5 bases). The CDR3 is 15 amino acids. The V gene's germline CDR1 is SGHNT and CDR2 YYREEE (reference sequence). The V end lost 4 bases, the J end lost 2 bases, and 15 bases lay between the germline ends. The CDR3 bases are TGTGCCAGCAGCGGACGTGGGGGGGAAAACACTGAAGCTTTCTTT. Its protein product is CASSGRGGENTEAFF.

The table lists this clone with a few counts. This chain joins TRBV28 and TRBJ1-2; D is perhaps TRBD1 (5 bases). CDR3 size: 14 residues. V gave up 6 bases and J gave up 4 bases, with 15 bases separating them. Germline CDR1 reads MDHEN; CDR2 reads SYDVKM. CDR3 coding DNA: TGTGCCAGCAGCCCCCACGGACAAATCTATGGCTACACCTTC. Amino acids: CASSPHGQIYGYTF.

The rearrangement uses TRBV19 and TRBJ1-1, with D perhaps matching TRBD1 (5 bases). The CDR3 totals 14 residues. Trimming took off 7 bases at V and 4 bases at J, with 16 bases between the two ends. CDR1 is LNHDA and CDR2 is SQIVND in the germline V gene (reference sequence). The CDR3 nucleotides are TGTGCCAGTATACCATGGGGGGACCCCACTGAAGCTTTCTTT. This gives the protein CASIPWGDPTEAFF.

The J gene is TRBJ1-3, the V gene TRBV6-5; TRBD1 agrees at 10 bases. The CDR3 totals 15 residues. The J segment lost 3 bases and the V segment lost 2 bases, leaving 1 base of the junction unmatched. CDR1 and CDR2 from the germline V gene are MNHEY and SVGAGI. Here the CDR3 reads CASSYGTGVGNTIYF. Written as DNA, the CDR3 is TGTGCCAGCAGTTACGGGACAGGGGTTGGAAACACCATATATTTT.

The chain joins TRBV7-2 to TRBJ2-2; 9 bases fit TRBD2. V gave up 4 bases and J gave up 6 bases; unmatched junction bases: 9. CDR3 length: 16 amino acids. Per germline, CDR1 SGHTA and CDR2 FQGNSA. CDR3 nucleotide sequence: TGTGCCAGCAGCTCCGGACTAGCGTTCGCCCCCGGGGAGCTGTTTTTT. Protein: CASSSGLAFAPGELFF.

The chain uses TRBV9 and TRBJ2-4; 7 bases map to TRBD2. Losses at the gene ends were 1 base for V and 5 bases for J; bases not matched to a gene: 3. Germline CDR1 and CDR2: SGDLS and YYNGEE. The CDR3 runs 14 residues. The CDR3 coding sequence is TGTGCCAGCAGCGTATCGGGAGGTGAAAACATTCAGTACTTC. Translation gives CASSVSGGENIQYF. Full variable domain (remainder filled in from reference TRBV9 and TRBJ2-4): DSGVTQTPKHLITATGQRVTLRCSPRSGDLSVYWYQQSLDQGLQFLIQYYNGEERAKGNILERFSAQQFPDLHSELNLSSLELGDSALYFCASSVSGGENIQYFGAGTRLSVL.

In its sample, this clone was seen once. V usage is TRBV5-1 and J usage is TRBJ2-1, with D uncertain. Deletions cut 2 bases from V and 6 bases from J, with 9 bases between. The CDR3 consists of 13 residues. Looked up from germline, CDR1 is SGHRS and CDR2 is YFSETQ. CDR3 region: CASSFGLGNEQFF. The CDR3, as DNA: TGCGCCAGCAGCTTCGGTCTCGGCAATGAGCAGTTCTTC.